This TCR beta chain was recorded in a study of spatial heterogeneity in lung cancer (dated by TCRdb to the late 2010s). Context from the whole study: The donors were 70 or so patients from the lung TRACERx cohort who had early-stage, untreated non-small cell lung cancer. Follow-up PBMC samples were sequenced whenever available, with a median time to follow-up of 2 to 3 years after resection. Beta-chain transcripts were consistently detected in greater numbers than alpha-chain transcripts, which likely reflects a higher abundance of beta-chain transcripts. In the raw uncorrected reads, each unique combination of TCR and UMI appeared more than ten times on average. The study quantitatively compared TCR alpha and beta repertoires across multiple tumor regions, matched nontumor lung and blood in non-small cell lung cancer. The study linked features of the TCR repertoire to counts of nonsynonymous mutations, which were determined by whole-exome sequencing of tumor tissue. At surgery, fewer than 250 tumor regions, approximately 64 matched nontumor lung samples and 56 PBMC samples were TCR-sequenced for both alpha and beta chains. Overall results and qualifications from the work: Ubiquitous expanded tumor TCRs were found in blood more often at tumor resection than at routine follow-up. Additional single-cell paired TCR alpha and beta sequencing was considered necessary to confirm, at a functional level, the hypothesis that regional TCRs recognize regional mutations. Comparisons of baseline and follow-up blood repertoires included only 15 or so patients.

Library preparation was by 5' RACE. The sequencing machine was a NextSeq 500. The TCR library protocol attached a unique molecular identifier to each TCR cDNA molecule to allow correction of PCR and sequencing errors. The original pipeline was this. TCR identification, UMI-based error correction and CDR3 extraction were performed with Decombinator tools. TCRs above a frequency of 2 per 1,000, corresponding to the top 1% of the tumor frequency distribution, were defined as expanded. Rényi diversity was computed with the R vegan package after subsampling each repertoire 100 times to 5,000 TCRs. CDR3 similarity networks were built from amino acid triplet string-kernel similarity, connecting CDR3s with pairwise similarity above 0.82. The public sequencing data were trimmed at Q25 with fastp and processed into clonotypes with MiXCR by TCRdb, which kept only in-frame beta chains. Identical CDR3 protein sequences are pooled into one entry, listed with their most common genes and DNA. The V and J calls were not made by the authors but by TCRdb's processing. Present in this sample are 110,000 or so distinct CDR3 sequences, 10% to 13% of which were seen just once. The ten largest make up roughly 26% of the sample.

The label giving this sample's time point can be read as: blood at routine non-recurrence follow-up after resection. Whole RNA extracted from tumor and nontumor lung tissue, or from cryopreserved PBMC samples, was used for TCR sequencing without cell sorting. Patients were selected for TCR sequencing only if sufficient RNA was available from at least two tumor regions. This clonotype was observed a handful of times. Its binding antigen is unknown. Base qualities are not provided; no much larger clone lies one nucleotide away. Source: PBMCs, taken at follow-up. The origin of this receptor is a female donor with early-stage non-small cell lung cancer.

The encoded CDR3 is CASSLGYLAGDHEQYF. The bases read TGTGCCAGCAGCTTAGGTTACCTAGCGGGAGACCACGAGCAGTACTTC. The chain is encoded by TRBV7-8 joined to TRBJ2-7, and TRBD2 aligns with 10 junction nucleotides. CDR1 and CDR2 are drawn from the germline V gene: SGHVS, FQNEAQ. Including cysteine and phenylalanine, the CDR3 has 16 amino acids. The only DNA kept is the CDR3, 48 bases in frame from the first base. From V the trimming removes 1 base and from J it removes 5 bases, while the gene matches leave 8 bases of the junction unaccounted for.